The rows below give T cell receptor beta chains drawn from one sample of a study of blood T cells in healthy people across ages. TCRdb itself ran the 5' RACE reads through MiXCR, one entry per CDR3 protein. The data contain fewer than 2,000,000 distinct CDR3 sequences, roughly 30% of them singletons. The sample consisted of blood. The source of these receptors is a woman in her thirties in good health. The CDR3 runs from the conserved cysteine through the conserved F or W. The D gene is left open where the match is weak. Rows give clone size only sometimes, using once, few, many, or a class for an expanded clone.

j_call: TRBJ2-7
d_call: TRBD1
clone_size: once
v_call: TRBV4-1
cdr3_aa: CASSISATGSYEQYF
cdr3_nt: TGCGCCAGCAGTATCTCGGCGACAGGGAGTTACGAGCAGTACTTC

j_call: TRBJ1-1
d_call: TRBD1
clone_size: few
v_call: TRBV20-1
cdr3_aa: CSVPGQGNTEAFF
cdr3_nt: TGCAGTGTTCCGGGACAGGGGAACACTGAAGCTTTCTTT

j_call: TRBJ2-3
d_call: TRBD2
clone_size: .
v_call: TRBV28
cdr3_aa: CASSLFLSGARADTQYF
cdr3_nt: TGTGCCAGCAGTTTATTCCTTAGCGGGGCGAGGGCCGATACGCAGTATTTT

j_call: TRBJ2-1
d_call: TRBD1
clone_size: few
v_call: TRBV11-2
cdr3_aa: CASSLVGTGWFF
cdr3_nt: TGTGCCAGCAGCTTAGTCGGGACAGGGTGGTTCTTC

j_call: TRBJ2-5
d_call: .
clone_size: few
v_call: TRBV2
cdr3_aa: CASSGQLGETQYF
cdr3_nt: TGTGCCAGCAGTGGGCAGTTAGGGGAGACCCAGTACTTC

j_call: TRBJ2-2
d_call: TRBD1
clone_size: .
v_call: TRBV12-3/TRBV12-4
cdr3_aa: CASSPHLPQDRGPGELFF
cdr3_nt: TGTGCCAGCAGTCCTCACCTCCCCCAGGACAGGGGGCCCGGGGAGCTGTTTTTT

j_call: TRBJ2-3
d_call: .
clone_size: many
v_call: TRBV5-6
cdr3_aa: CASSLGGGPADTQYF
cdr3_nt: TGTGCCAGCAGCTTGGGTGGGGGGCCTGCAGATACGCAGTATTTT

j_call: TRBJ2-3
d_call: .
clone_size: .
v_call: TRBV28
cdr3_aa: CASSSFRSDTQYF
cdr3_nt: TGTGCCAGCAGTTCGTTCCGATCAGATACGCAGTATTTT

j_call: TRBJ2-5
d_call: .
clone_size: .
v_call: TRBV20-1
cdr3_aa: CSANNLNGPRETQYF
cdr3_nt: TGCAGTGCCAATAACTTAAATGGCCCCAGAGAGACCCAGTACTTC

j_call: TRBJ1-2
d_call: .
clone_size: .
v_call: TRBV29-1
cdr3_aa: CSVQKGGGRGYGYTF
cdr3_nt: TGCAGCGTTCAGAAGGGCGGAGGAAGAGGCTATGGCTACACCTTC

j_call: TRBJ2-1
d_call: TRBD1
clone_size: few
v_call: TRBV5-1
cdr3_aa: CASSVGQPSYNEQFF
cdr3_nt: TGCGCCAGCAGTGTGGGACAGCCTTCCTACAATGAGCAGTTCTTC

j_call: TRBJ2-7
d_call: .
clone_size: many
v_call: TRBV29-1
cdr3_aa: CSVEEGPAGEQYF
cdr3_nt: TGCAGCGTTGAAGAGGGTCCCGCCGGGGAGCAGTACTTC

j_call: TRBJ2-1
d_call: TRBD2
clone_size: many
v_call: TRBV29-1
cdr3_aa: CSVASAGGDEQFF
cdr3_nt: TGCAGCGTGGCTAGCGCGGGAGGCGATGAGCAGTTCTTC

j_call: TRBJ1-6
d_call: .
clone_size: .
v_call: TRBV10-3
cdr3_aa: CAISDPNSPLHF
cdr3_nt: TGTGCCATCAGTGACCCAAATTCACCCCTCCACTTT

j_call: TRBJ1-2
d_call: TRBD1
clone_size: many
v_call: TRBV4-1
cdr3_aa: CASSQVETGVEGYTF
cdr3_nt: TGCGCCAGCAGCCAAGTAGAAACAGGGGTGGAGGGCTACACCTTC

j_call: TRBJ2-5
d_call: TRBD2
clone_size: .
v_call: TRBV10-3
cdr3_aa: CAISESAPGGNNERYF
cdr3_nt: TGTGCCATCAGTGAGTCGGCGCCGGGAGGGAACAATGAGCGGTACTTC

j_call: TRBJ2-5
d_call: TRBD1
clone_size: .
v_call: TRBV7-9
cdr3_aa: CASTFGTGTLGETQYF
cdr3_nt: TGTGCCAGCACCTTTGGGACAGGGACCCTTGGCGAGACCCAGTACTTC

j_call: TRBJ2-7
d_call: TRBD2
clone_size: few
v_call: TRBV7-9
cdr3_aa: CASSRGLAGAGSYERYF
cdr3_nt: TGTGCCAGCAGCCGTGGACTAGCGGGAGCTGGCTCCTACGAGCGGTACTTC

j_call: TRBJ2-1
d_call: TRBD2
clone_size: .
v_call: TRBV7-2
cdr3_aa: CASSLLTSGSEQFF
cdr3_nt: TGTGCCAGCAGCTTATTGACTAGCGGGTCGGAGCAGTTCTTC